The text below deals with one T cell receptor (beta chain). Its antigen is not identified. Trimming at V came to 7 bases and at J to 0 bases, leaving 8 bases not matched to a gene. CDR3 length: 14 amino acids. CDR1 is GTSNPN, CDR2 SVGIG, per germline (reference sequence). The sample comes from a study of T cells in localized non-small cell lung cancer. Study outcomes and limitations: Longer survival (overall) was linked to higher T cell density in blood.

Sequencing used immunoSEQ multiplex PCR; TCRdb keeps in-frame clones, though not all of them. The sample yields 55,000 to 65,000 clones, approximately 90% seen once. The starting material was peripheral blood, obtained before any cancer treatment. The genes are TRBV30 and TRBJ2-7; 8 bases align to TRBD2. The receptor was derived from a man aged 35-75 years with stage I lung adenocarcinoma. The DNA of the CDR3 is TGTGCCTACGTACGAAGCGGGAGCTCCTACGAGCAGTACTTC. Translation gives CAYVRSGSSYEQYF.